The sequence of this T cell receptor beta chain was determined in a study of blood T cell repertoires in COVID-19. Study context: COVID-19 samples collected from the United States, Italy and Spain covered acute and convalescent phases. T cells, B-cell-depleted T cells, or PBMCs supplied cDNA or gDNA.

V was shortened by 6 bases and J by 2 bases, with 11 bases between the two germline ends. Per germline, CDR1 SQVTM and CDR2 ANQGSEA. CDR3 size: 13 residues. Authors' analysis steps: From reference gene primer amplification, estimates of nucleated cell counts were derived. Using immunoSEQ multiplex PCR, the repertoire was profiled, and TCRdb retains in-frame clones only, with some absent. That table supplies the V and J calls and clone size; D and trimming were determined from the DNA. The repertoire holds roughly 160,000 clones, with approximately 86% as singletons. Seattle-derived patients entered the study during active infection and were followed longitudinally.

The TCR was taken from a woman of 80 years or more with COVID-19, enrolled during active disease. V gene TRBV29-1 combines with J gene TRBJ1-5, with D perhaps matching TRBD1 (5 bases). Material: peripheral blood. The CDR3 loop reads CSVSGSGNQPQHF. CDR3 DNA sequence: TGCAGCGTCTCAGGGTCCGGCAATCAGCCCCAGCATTTT.